The present TCR beta chain was sequenced within a study of blood T cell repertoires in COVID-19 (dated by TCRdb to the early 2020s). As for the study more broadly: The collaborator samples originated in the United States, Italy and Spain and spanned the acute and convalescent phases of COVID-19. The repertoires were released in a freely available public database intended as a resource for research on the immune response to SARS-CoV-2. Subjects who had been exposed to COVID-19, were actively infected with it, or had recovered from it provided the deeply sampled blood TCRbeta repertoires that made up the dataset. A de-identified subject ID, COVID-19 status, age in years and sex were almost always included in the sample metadata. Samples were obtained from the ongoing ImmuneRACE study (first 160 participants) and from about 1,300 subjects provided by 6 global collaborators. The prospective study material was composed of cDNA or gDNA derived from T cells, B-cell-depleted T cells, or PBMCs. Where available, HLA class I and class II types were taken from metadata supplied by the sample provider and were not determined by assay-based typing. Overall results and qualifications from the work: How much clinical and demographic metadata was included differed by source and by participant, and the metadata was provided uncurated.

The table lists this clone with a count of one. Its antigen is not yet known. No qualities accompany the bases; no much larger clone lies one base away. TCRbeta CDR3 regions were amplified from genomic DNA by means of the immunoSEQ Assay, a bias-controlled multiplex PCR. In the paper's pipeline: The number of nucleated cells in each sample was estimated by amplification of reference gene primers within the assay. To quantify the absolute abundance of each unique TCRbeta CDR3 rearrangement, sequence reads were collapsed and filtered. For each sample, productive Simpson clonality was calculated by taking the square root of Simpson's diversity index across productive rearrangements. TCRdb carries this immuneACCESS record with in-frame sequences only. Its versions omit some clonotypes, under half of them owing to an unresolved V gene in the studies checked, with the rest unexplained. The V and J calls and the clone size are those of that table, but D and trimming were determined from the DNA. The sample profile shows roughly 99,000 clones; more than 70% of them were found once. Around 6.5% of the sample belongs to the ten largest clones.

Each collaborating institution followed its own protocols to collect whole blood in K2EDTA tubes. For TCRbeta analysis, collaborators shipped samples in one of three forms: frozen whole blood, isolated PBMCs, or DNA extracted from either of those sample types. The germline V gene (reference sequence) sets CDR1 to LNHDA and CDR2 to SQIVND. V has 7 bases trimmed and J has 7 bases trimmed; junction bases matching no gene number 10. The CDR3 holds 14 amino acids from the cysteine to the phenylalanine. The read is trimmed to its CDR3 DNA, 42 bases read in frame from base 1. Sequencing used peripheral blood. Recombination connected TRBV19 to TRBJ2-1; a stretch of 7 junction bases matches TRBD2. The clonotype originates from a man aged 45-60 years with active or convalescent COVID-19. The CDR3 reads CASKGGAGSNEQFF. The DNA reads as follows: TGTGCCAGTAAAGGCGGAGCGGGATCAAATGAGCAGTTCTTC. With the rest looked up from the reference TRBV19 and TRBJ2-1 genes rather than sequenced, the full variable domain is DGGITQSPKYLFRKEGQNVTLSCEQNLNHDAMYWYRQDPGQGLRLIYYSQIVNDFQKGDIAEGYSVSREKKESFPLTVTSAQKNPTAFYLCASKGGAGSNEQFFGPGTRLTVL.